The 9 T cell receptor beta chains reported below all come from one sample, sequenced in a study of T cells in Graves' hyperthyroidism and ophthalmopathy. Amplified regions were TCR beta CDR3 sequences from RNA transcripts. RT-PCR in the first round (using the HTBI primer set) targeted the TCR CDR3. TCRdb re-called the multiplex PCR reads through MiXCR, storing one row per CDR3 protein. This table has over 150,000 distinct CDR3 sequences, less than 20% appearing once. The source material was blood. The receptors originated from a woman in her fifties or sixties with Graves' hyperthyroidism.

This chain uses TRBV7-2 with TRBJ2-4; 8 bases are a match to TRBD2. Per the germline V gene, CDR1 is SGHTA and CDR2 is FQGNSA. The length of the CDR3 is 13 residues. The V and J ends lost 9 bases and 4 bases, in that order; junction bases with no gene match: 5. CDR3 DNA: TGTGCCAGTCACGGGGGGGGTAAAAACATTCAGTACTTC. Translation gives CASHGGGKNIQYF.

The J gene is TRBJ2-2, the V gene TRBV7-3; 9 nucleotides agree with TRBD2. V dropped 1 base and J dropped 3; count of bases not matched to a gene: 3. Per germline, CDR1 SGHTA and CDR2 FQGTGA. The CDR3 covers 16 residues. CDR3 sequence: CASSLNAGGYTGELFF. CDR3 DNA: TGTGCCAGCAGCTTAAACGCGGGAGGGTACACCGGGGAGCTGTTTTTT.

As for this clonotype: One junction end does not reproduce the germline sequence, and a read error may be involved. The genes are TRBV12-5 and TRBJ2-1; D is uncertain. Germline V gene sequence: CDR1 LGHNT, CDR2 FRNRAP. The CDR3 spans 17 residues. CDR3 residues: CASGFPDVVSSYDEQFF. CDR3 sequence (DNA): TGTGCTAGTGGTTTTCCCGACGTAGTGAGCTCCTACGATGAGCAGTTCTTC.

This clonotype was detected ten times or more. This chain uses TRBV6-1 with TRBJ1-3; no definite D call. Trimming removed 3 bases at V and 3 bases at J, with 9 bases between. The CDR3 is 14 residues long. The germline V gene encodes CDR1 MNHNS and CDR2 SASEGT. CDR3 sequence: CASSDGGFGNTIYF. The CDR3 DNA is TGTGCCAGCAGTGACGGCGGGTTTGGAAACACCATATATTTT.

The chain has TRBV2 and TRBJ2-1; D unclear. The CDR3 is 12 residues long. Trimming left V 3 bases short and J 7 bases short, with 7 bases between. CDR1 and CDR2 from the germline V gene are SNHLY and FYNNEI. The CDR3 nucleotides read TGTGCCAGCAGTGATGGTACTAATGAGCAGTTCTTC. Amino acid sequence: CASSDGTNEQFF.

This clonotype occurred many times. The rearrangement links TRBV27 to TRBJ2-1, with 9 bases aligning to TRBD2. The CDR3 runs to 15 residues. The J segment lost 8 bases and the V segment lost 6 bases, leaving 11 bases of the junction unmatched. Germline V lookup: CDR1 MNHEY, CDR2 SMNVEV (reference sequence). Here the CDR3 DNA reads TGTGCCAGCAGCCCAAGCCTCGGGACTAGCTATGAGCAGTTCTTC. The encoded protein is CASSPSLGTSYEQFF.

This clonotype was seen at least ten times. The rearrangement joins TRBV12-3 or TRBV12-4 to TRBJ2-2; 9 bases map to TRBD1. This CDR3 region has 15 residues. The junction had 4 bases not matched to a gene; V was cut back by 8 bases and J by 0 bases. The DNA of the CDR3 is TGTGCCAGCCTTGGGACAGGGACGAACACCGGGGAGCTGTTTTTT. Protein product: CASLGTGTNTGELFF.

There are many counts of this clonotype. The chain recombines TRBV27 with TRBJ2-7; D call uncertain. Trimming removed 6 bases from V and 0 bases from J, with 3 bases in between. The length of the CDR3 is 11 residues. Germline-derived CDR1 and CDR2 are MNHEY and SMNVEV (reference sequence). The CDR3 DNA follows: TGTGCCAGCAGATCCTCCTACGAGCAGTACTTC. Translation gives CASRSSYEQYF.

The chain is built from TRBV30 and TRBJ2-5, with D perhaps being TRBD1 or TRBD2 (6 bases each). V was cut by 0 bases and J by 13 bases, with 18 bases left in between. The CDR3 covers 13 residues. Germline V gene data show CDR1 as GTSNPN and CDR2 as SVGIG (reference sequence). The CDR3 is CAWSVRGEARTYF. DNA of the CDR3: TGTGCCTGGAGTGTAAGGGGGGAGGCCAGGACGTACTTC.